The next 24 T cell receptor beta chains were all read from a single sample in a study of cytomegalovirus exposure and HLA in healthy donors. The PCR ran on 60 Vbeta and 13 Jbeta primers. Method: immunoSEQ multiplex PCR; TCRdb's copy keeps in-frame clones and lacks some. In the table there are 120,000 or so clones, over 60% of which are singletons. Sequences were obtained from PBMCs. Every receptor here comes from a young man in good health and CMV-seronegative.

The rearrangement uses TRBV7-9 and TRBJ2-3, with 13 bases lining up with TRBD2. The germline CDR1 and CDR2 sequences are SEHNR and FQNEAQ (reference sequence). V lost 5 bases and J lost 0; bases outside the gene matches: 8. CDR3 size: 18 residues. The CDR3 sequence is CASSPGLAGTPSTDTQYF. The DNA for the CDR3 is TGTGCCAGCAGCCCGGGACTAGCGGGGACTCCTAGCACAGATACGCAGTATTTT.

CDR3 nucleotide sequence: TGTGCCAGCAGTGTTACAGGGGGCGGGTACGAGCAGTACTTC. Amino acid sequence: CASSVTGGGYEQYF. The chain links TRBV2 to TRBJ2-7; 9 bases align to TRBD1. There are 14 residues in the CDR3. Losses at the gene ends were 4 bases for V and 4 bases for J; bases not matched to a gene: 5. Germline CDR1 is SNHLY and CDR2 is FYNNEI.

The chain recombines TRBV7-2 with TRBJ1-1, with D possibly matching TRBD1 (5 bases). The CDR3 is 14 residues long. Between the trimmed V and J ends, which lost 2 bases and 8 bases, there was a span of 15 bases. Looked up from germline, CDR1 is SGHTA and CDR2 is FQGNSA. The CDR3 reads CASSLQGGLSEAFF. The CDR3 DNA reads TGTGCCAGCAGCTTACAGGGAGGCTTATCAGAAGCTTTCTTT. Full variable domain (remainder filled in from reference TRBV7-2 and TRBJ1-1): GAGVSQSPSNKVTEKGKDVELRCDPISGHTALYWYRQSLGQGLEFLIYFQGNSAPDKSGLPSDRFSAERTGGSVSTLTIQRTQQEDSAVYLCASSLQGGLSEAFFGQGTRLTVV.

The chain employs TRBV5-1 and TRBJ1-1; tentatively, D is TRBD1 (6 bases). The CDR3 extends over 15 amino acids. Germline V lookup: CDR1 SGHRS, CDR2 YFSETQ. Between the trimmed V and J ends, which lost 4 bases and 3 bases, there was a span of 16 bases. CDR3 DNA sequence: TGCGCCAGCAGCCCGGGGGGGGGCGCGGACACTGAAGCTTTCTTT. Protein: CASSPGGGADTEAFF.

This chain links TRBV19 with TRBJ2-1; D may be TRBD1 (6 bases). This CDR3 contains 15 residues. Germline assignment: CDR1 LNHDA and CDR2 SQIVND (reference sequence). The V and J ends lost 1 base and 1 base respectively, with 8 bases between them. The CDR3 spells CASSIAGASYNEQFF. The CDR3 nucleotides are TGTGCCAGTAGTATAGCAGGGGCTTCCTACAATGAGCAGTTCTTC.

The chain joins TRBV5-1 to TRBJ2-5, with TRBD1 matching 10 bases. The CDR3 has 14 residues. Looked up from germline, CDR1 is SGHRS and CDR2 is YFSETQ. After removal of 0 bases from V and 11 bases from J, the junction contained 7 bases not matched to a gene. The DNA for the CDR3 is TGCGCCAGCAGCTTGGGACAGGGGGCTTGGGAGCAGTACTTC. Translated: CASSLGQGAWEQYF.

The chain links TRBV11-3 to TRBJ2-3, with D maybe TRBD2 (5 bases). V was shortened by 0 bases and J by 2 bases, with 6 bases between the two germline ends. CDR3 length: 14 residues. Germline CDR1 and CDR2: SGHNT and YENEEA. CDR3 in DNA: TGTGCCAGCAGCTTAGACGGGAACACAGATACGCAGTATTTT. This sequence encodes CASSLDGNTDTQYF.

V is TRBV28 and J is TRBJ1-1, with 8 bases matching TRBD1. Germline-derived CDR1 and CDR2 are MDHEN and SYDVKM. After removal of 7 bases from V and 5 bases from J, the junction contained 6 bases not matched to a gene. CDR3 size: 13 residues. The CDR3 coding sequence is TGTGCCAGCAATACAGGGGGTAAGACTGAAGCTTTCTTT. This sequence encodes CASNTGGKTEAFF.

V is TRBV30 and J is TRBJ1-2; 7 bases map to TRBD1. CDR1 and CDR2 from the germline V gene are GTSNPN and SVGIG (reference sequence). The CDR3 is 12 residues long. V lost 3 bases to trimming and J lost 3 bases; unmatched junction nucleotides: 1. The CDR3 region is CAWRDRDYGYTF. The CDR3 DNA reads TGTGCCTGGAGAGACAGGGACTATGGCTACACCTTC.

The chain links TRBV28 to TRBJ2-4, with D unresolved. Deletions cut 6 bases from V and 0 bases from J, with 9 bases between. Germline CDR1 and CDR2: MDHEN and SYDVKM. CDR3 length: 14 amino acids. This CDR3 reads CASSPNIAKNIQYF. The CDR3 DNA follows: TGTGCCAGCAGCCCGAACATAGCCAAAAACATTCAGTACTTC.

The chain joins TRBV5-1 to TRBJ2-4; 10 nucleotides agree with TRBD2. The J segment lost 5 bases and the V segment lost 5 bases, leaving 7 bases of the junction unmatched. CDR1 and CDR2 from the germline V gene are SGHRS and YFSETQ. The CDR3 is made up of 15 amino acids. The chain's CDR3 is CASRRAGGPENIQYF. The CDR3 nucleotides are TGCGCCAGCAGGCGAGCGGGAGGGCCTGAAAACATTCAGTACTTC.

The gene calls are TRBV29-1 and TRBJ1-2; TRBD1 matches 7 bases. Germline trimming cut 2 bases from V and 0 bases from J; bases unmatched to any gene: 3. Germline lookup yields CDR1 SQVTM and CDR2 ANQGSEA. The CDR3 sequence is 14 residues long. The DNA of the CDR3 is TGCAGCGTTGAAAGGGACAGACCTAACTATGGCTACACCTTC. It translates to CSVERDRPNYGYTF.

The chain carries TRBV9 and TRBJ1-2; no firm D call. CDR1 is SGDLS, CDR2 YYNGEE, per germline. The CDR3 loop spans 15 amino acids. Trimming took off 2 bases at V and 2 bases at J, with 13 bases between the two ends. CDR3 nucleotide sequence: TGTGCCAGCAGCGTGGGCAGCTTCCCCAACTATGGCTACACCTTC. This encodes CASSVGSFPNYGYTF.

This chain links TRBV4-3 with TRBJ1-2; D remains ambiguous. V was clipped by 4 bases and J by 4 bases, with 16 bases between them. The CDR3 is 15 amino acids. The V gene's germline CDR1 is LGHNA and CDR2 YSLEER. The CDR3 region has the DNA TGCGCCAGCAGCCCCACCGAGCGGCGGGGCTATGGCTACACCTTC. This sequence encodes CASSPTERRGYGYTF.

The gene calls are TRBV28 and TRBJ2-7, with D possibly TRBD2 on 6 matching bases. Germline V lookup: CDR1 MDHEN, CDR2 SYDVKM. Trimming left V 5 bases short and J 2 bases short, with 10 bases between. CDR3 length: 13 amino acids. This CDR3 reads CASSGPGAYEQYF. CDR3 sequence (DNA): TGTGCCAGCAGTGGCCCGGGGGCCTACGAGCAGTACTTC.

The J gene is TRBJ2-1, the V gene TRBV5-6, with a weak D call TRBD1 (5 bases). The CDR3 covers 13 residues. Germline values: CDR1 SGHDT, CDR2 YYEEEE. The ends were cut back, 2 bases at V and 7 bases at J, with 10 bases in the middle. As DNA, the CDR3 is TGTGCCAGCAGCTTCCCCAGGGCGAATGAGCAGTTCTTC. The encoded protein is CASSFPRANEQFF.

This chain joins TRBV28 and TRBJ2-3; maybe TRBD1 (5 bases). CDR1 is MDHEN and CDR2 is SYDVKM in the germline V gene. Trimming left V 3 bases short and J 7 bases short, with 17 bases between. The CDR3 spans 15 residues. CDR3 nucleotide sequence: TGTGCCAGCAGTTTTGTCCAGGGTACCGCAAATACGCAGTATTTT. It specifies CASSFVQGTANTQYF. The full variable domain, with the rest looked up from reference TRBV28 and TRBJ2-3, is DVKVTQSSRYLVKRTGEKVFLECVQDMDHENMFWYRQDPGLGLRLIYFSYDVKMKEKGDIPEGYSVSREKKERFSLILESASTNQTSMYLCASSFVQGTANTQYFGPGTRLTVL.

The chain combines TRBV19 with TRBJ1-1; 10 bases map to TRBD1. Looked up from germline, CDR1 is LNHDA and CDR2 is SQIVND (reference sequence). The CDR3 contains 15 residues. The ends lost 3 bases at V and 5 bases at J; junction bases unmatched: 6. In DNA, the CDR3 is TGTGCCAGTAGTATTTTGGGACAGGGGAGGACTGAAGCTTTCTTT. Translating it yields CASSILGQGRTEAFF.

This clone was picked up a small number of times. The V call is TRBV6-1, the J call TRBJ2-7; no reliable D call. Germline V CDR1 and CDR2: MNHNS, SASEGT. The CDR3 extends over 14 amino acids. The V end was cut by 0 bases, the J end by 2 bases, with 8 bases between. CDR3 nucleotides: TGTGCCAGCAGTGAAGCGATCACACCCTACGAGCAGTACTTC. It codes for CASSEAITPYEQYF.

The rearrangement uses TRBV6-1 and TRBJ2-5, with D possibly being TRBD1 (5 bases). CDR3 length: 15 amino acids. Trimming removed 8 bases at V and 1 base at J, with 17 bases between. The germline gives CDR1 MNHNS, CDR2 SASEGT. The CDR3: CASAVGQGPQETQYF. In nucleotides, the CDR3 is TGTGCCAGCGCGGTAGGGCAGGGTCCCCAAGAGACCCAGTACTTC.

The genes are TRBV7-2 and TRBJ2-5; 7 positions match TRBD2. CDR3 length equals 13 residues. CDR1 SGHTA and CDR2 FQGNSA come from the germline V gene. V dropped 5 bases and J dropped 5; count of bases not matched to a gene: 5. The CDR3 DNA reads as TGTGCCAGCAGCGGACTAGTTATTGAGACCCAGTACTTC. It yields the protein CASSGLVIETQYF.

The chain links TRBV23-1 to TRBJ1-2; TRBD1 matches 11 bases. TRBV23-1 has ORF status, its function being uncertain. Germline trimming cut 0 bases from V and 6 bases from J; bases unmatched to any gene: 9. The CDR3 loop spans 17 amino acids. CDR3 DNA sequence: TGCGCCAGCAGTCAATCGAGGGACAGGGGGACCCCAGATGGCTACACCTTC. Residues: CASSQSRDRGTPDGYTF.

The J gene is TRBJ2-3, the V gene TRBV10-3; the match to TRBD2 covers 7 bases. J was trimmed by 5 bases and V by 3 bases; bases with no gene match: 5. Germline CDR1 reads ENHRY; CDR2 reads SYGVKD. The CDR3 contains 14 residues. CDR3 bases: TGTGCCATCAGTGAACCGGGACTAAGAGATACGCAGTATTTT. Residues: CAISEPGLRDTQYF.

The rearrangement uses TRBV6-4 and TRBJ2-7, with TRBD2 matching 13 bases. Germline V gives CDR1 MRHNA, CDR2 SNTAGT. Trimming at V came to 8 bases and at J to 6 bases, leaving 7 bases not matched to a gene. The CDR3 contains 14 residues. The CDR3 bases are TGTGCCAGCCCTACTAGCGGGAGGGGCGTCGAGCAGTACTTC. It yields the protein CASPTSGRGVEQYF.